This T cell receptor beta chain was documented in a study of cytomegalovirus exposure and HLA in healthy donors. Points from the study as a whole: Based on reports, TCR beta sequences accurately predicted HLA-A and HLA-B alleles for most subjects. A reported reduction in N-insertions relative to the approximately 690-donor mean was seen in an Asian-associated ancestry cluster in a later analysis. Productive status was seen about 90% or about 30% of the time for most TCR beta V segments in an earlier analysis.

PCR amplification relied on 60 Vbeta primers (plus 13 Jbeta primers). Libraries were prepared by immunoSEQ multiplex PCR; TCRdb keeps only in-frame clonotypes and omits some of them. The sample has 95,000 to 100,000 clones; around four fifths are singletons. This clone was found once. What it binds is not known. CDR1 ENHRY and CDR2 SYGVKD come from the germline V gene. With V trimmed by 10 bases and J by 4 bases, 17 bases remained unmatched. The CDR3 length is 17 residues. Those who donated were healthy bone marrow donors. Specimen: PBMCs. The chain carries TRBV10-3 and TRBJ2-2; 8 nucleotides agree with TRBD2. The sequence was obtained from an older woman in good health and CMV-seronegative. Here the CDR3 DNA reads TGTGCCACCTCGGCGGGAAGCGGGAGTACTGGCACCGGGGAGCTGTTTTTT. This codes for CATSAGSGSTGTGELFF.